This TCR beta chain was recorded in a study of identical twins' blood T cells. The CDR3 is 15 amino acids. The V gene's germline CDR1 is DFQATT and CDR2 SNEGSKA (reference sequence). Trimming took 0 bases from V and 8 from J; bases not matched to a gene: 9. TCRdb re-called the 5' RACE reads through MiXCR, storing one row per CDR3 protein. The data hold 300,000 to 450,000 distinct CDR3 sequences, with 25% to 35% observed a single time. This receptor was obtained from a woman aged 18-55 years in good health. The chain couples TRBV20-1 to TRBJ2-1; the match to TRBD2 covers 8 bases. The sample was PBMCs. The CDR3 coding sequence is TGCAGTGCTAGAGATGGAGCGGGAGCCGACCATGAGCAGTTCTTC. This translates into CSARDGAGADHEQFF.